This T cell receptor beta chain was sequenced during a study of T cell responses to AZD1222 COVID-19 vaccine. The CDR3 length is 12 residues. With 2 bases removed from V and 7 bases from J, the gap between germline ends came to 6 bases. In germline, CDR1 is SGDLS, CDR2 YYNGEE. Data came from immunoSEQ multiplex PCR; TCRdb stores just in-frame clones and leaves some out. The data show 100,000 to 150,000 clones, roughly 91% seen once. The chain links TRBV9 to TRBJ2-2, with D unresolved. Specimen: peripheral blood, collected on day 0 of MenACWY control vaccination. This clonotype was obtained from an adult in good health. The CDR3 is CASSVKVGELFF. In DNA form, the CDR3 reads TGTGCCAGCAGCGTCAAGGTCGGGGAGCTGTTTTTT.